These 9 T cell receptor beta chains were sequenced from one sample in a study of blood T cell repertoires in COVID-19. TCRdb's table, derived via immunoSEQ multiplex PCR, lists solely in-frame clones and lacks some. Of under 250,000 clones in the sample, roughly 89% were seen once. Sequencing was performed on peripheral blood. These receptors originate from a man in his fifties or sixties who had recovered from COVID-19.

The chain carries TRBV4-1 and TRBJ2-5; 9 bases match TRBD2. This CDR3 is built from 16 residues. Trimming removed 4 bases from V and 4 bases from J; junction bases left unmatched: 10. Germline V gives CDR1 MGHRA, CDR2 YSYEKL. The CDR3 reads CASSLMAGGQGETQYF. In nucleotides, the CDR3 is TGCGCCAGCAGCCTGATGGCGGGGGGGCAGGGAGAGACCCAGTACTTC.

This rearrangement joins TRBV7-9 to TRBJ2-7; D remains unclear. CDR1 and CDR2 from the germline V gene are SEHNR and FQNEAQ (reference sequence). This CDR3 comprises 14 residues. The ends were cut back, 1 base at V and 2 bases at J, with 9 bases in the middle. CDR3 sequence reads: CASSLGRSTYEQYF. The CDR3 nucleotides are TGTGCCAGCAGCTTAGGGCGGTCCACCTACGAGCAGTACTTC. The entire variable domain, with the rest obtained from reference TRBV7-9 and TRBJ2-7, is as follows: DTGVSQNPRHKITKRGQNVTFRCDPISEHNRLYWYRQTLGQGPEFLTYFQNEAQLEKSRLLSDRFSAERPKGSFSTLEIQRTEQGDSAMYLCASSLGRSTYEQYFGPGTRLTVT.

The chain carries TRBV18 and TRBJ2-7, with 7 bases aligning to TRBD2. The V gene's germline CDR1 is KGHSH and CDR2 LQKENI. The CDR3 covers 15 residues. V lost 4 bases, J lost 3 bases, and 9 bases stayed unmatched. CDR3 loop: CASSHPAGDSYEQYF. The CDR3 coding sequence is TGTGCCAGCTCACATCCCGCGGGAGATAGCTACGAGCAGTACTTC.

J is TRBJ2-3 and V is TRBV28, with TRBD2 matching 15 bases. The length of the CDR3 is 14 residues. Germline loops: CDR1 MDHEN, CDR2 SYDVKM. CDR3 loop: CVLGTSGRPDTQYF. The CDR3 region has the DNA TGTGTCCTTGGGACTAGCGGGAGGCCAGATACGCAGTATTTT.

The chain uses TRBV6-6 and TRBJ1-5; 7 positions match TRBD1. Germline assignment: CDR1 MNHNY and CDR2 SVGAGI (reference sequence). V gave up 5 bases and J gave up 7 bases; unmatched junction bases: 8. This CDR3 spans 14 amino acids. This CDR3 reads CASSGWQGDQPQHF. The DNA of the CDR3 is TGTGCCAGCAGTGGGTGGCAGGGGGACCAGCCCCAGCATTTT.

V usage is TRBV2 and J usage is TRBJ1-2, with TRBD1 matching 9 bases. The ends lost 4 bases at V and 4 bases at J; junction bases unmatched: 7. This CDR3 is 15 amino acids long. CDR1 and CDR2 from the germline V gene are SNHLY and FYNNEI. CDR3 DNA: TGTGCCAGCAGTGGGGGGACAGGGATCGGCTATGGCTACACCTTC. Translated: CASSGGTGIGYGYTF.

The CDR3 is CASSPRLAGGYNEQFF. The DNA of the CDR3 is TGTGCCAGCAGCCCCCGACTAGCGGGAGGGTATAATGAGCAGTTCTTC. The chain employs TRBV7-6 and TRBJ2-1; 14 bases are a match to TRBD2. The ends lost 5 bases at V and 7 bases at J; junction bases unmatched: 7. Germline CDR1 reads SGHVS; CDR2 reads FNYEAQ. The CDR3 consists of 16 residues.

V and J are TRBV2 and TRBJ1-4; 7 nucleotides align to TRBD1. Germline CDR1 SNHLY, CDR2 FYNNEI. The V and J ends lost 5 bases and 5 bases, in that order; junction bases with no gene match: 5. The CDR3 consists of 14 residues. Written as DNA, the CDR3 is TGTGCCAGCAGTAGACAGGGATCGAATGAAAAACTGTTTTTT. Amino acids: CASSRQGSNEKLFF.

The genes are TRBV6-5 and TRBJ1-2; 7 bases line up with TRBD1. V shed 7 bases, J shed 4 bases, and the junction held 9 bases outside the gene matches. Germline V gene lookup returns CDR1 MNHEY and CDR2 SVGAGI. CDR3 size: 14 residues. The CDR3 loop is CASNTGAPAYGYTF. DNA for the CDR3: TGTGCCAGCAATACAGGGGCCCCGGCCTATGGCTACACCTTC.